This T cell receptor (beta chain) was recorded in a study of blood T cells in healthy people across ages. Findings and limits, study-wide: Compared with aged donors, long-lived donors showed fewer expanded clones, suggesting selection.

The CDR3 has 16 amino acids. Germline V gene data show CDR1 as DFQATT and CDR2 as SNEGSKA (reference sequence). V lost 6 bases and J 2 bases, leaving 21 bases between the germline ends. Combining a sample-barcoded 5' primer with a J-beta primer mix, a second PCR ran for roughly 6 to 12 cycles. The template-switch adaptor, which had 12 random nucleotides, put a tag on each cDNA molecule. TCRdb recomputed calls from the 5' RACE reads with MiXCR, one row per CDR3 protein. The sample comprises 1.4 million or so distinct CDR3 sequences, about 45% of which are singletons, and approximately 4% rests with the top ten. As for this clonotype: What it binds is unknown.

This clonotype originated in a woman aged 18-29 years in good health. The sequenced sample was blood. The rearrangement links TRBV20-1 to TRBJ2-3; weak D call: TRBD2 (5 bases). The CDR3 protein is CSAGVSPEAFTDTQYF. The CDR3 DNA reads as TGCAGTGCCGGGGTCTCCCCGGAGGCCTTCACAGATACGCAGTATTTT.